A single sample is the source of the 20 T cell receptor beta chains below, sequenced in a study of blood T cell repertoires in COVID-19. Profiled with immunoSEQ multiplex PCR; TCRdb holds only in-frame clones, not every one. Found here are more than 150,000 clones, approximately 89% of them singletons; the top ten hold 2% to 3%. The material sequenced was peripheral blood. These receptors were collected from a man between 35 and 55 years old with active or convalescent COVID-19.

Here the CDR3 reads CASNTGSTEAFF. The CDR3 DNA reads as TGTGCCAGCAATACAGGGAGCACTGAAGCTTTCTTT. V gene TRBV28 combines with J gene TRBJ1-1; the D gene is possibly TRBD1 (6 bases). The CDR3 covers 12 residues. The germline V gene encodes CDR1 MDHEN and CDR2 SYDVKM. V was trimmed by 7 bases and J by 4 bases, leaving 10 bases between them. The whole variable domain, filled in from reference TRBV28 and TRBJ1-1, reads DVKVTQSSRYLVKRTGEKVFLECVQDMDHENMFWYRQDPGLGLRLIYFSYDVKMKEKGDIPEGYSVSREKKERFSLILESASTNQTSMYLCASNTGSTEAFFGQGTRLTVV.

This clone turned up a few times. The J gene is TRBJ1-5, the V gene TRBV7-2; TRBD1 matches 7 bases. The germline gives CDR1 SGHTA, CDR2 FQGNSA. This CDR3 is built from 14 residues. V trimming: 5 bases; J trimming: 4 bases; junction bases outside the gene matches: 5. CDR3 protein: CASSGDRGNQPQHF. In DNA form, the CDR3 reads TGTGCCAGCAGCGGGGACAGAGGGAATCAGCCCCAGCATTTT. Supplemented by reference TRBV7-2 and TRBJ1-5, the full variable domain reads GAGVSQSPSNKVTEKGKDVELRCDPISGHTALYWYRQSLGQGLEFLIYFQGNSAPDKSGLPSDRFSAERTGGSVSTLTIQRTQQEDSAVYLCASSGDRGNQPQHFGDGTRLSIL.

The chain combines TRBV27 with TRBJ2-7, with TRBD1 matching over 8 bases. The CDR3 sequence is 16 residues long. Per the germline V gene, CDR1 is MNHEY and CDR2 is SMNVEV (reference sequence). V lost 0 bases to trimming and J lost 6 bases; unmatched junction nucleotides: 10. CDR3 in DNA: TGTGCCAGCAGTTTATCGGCTCAGGGGGCGTCGAGCGAGCAGTACTTC. Its translation is CASSLSAQGASSEQYF.

V and J are TRBV6-1 and TRBJ2-1, with 12 bases that match TRBD2. Trimming took 2 bases from V and 4 from J; bases not matched to a gene: 3. Per germline, CDR1 MNHNS and CDR2 SASEGT. The CDR3 is made up of 16 amino acids. CDR3 bases: TGTGCCAGCAGTGAAAACGGACTAGCGGGGTACAATGAGCAGTTCTTC. It is translated as CASSENGLAGYNEQFF.

The V call is TRBV10-3, the J call TRBJ2-2, with 7 bases matching TRBD1. The junction had 12 bases not matched to a gene; V was cut back by 5 bases and J by 6 bases. Germline V gene sequence: CDR1 ENHRY, CDR2 SYGVKD. The CDR3 covers 16 residues. The CDR3 protein is CAISPRQGIESGELFF. CDR3 DNA: TGTGCCATCAGTCCGCGACAGGGAATAGAGTCCGGGGAGCTGTTTTTT.

CDR3 bases: TGTGCCACCAGTGATTTCCGAGACAGGGGATCGGACTACACCTTC. It specifies CATSDFRDRGSDYTF. The V and J genes are TRBV24-1 and TRBJ1-2; 8 nucleotides match TRBD1. V trimming: 1 base; J trimming: 10 bases; junction bases outside the gene matches: 10. CDR1 is KGHDR and CDR2 is SFDVKD in the germline V gene. This CDR3 comprises 15 residues.

The gene calls are TRBV11-1 and TRBJ2-7; 11 bases fit TRBD1. This CDR3 region has 14 residues. Germline CDR1 SGHAT, CDR2 FQDESV (reference sequence). Trimming at V came to 5 bases and at J to 5 bases, leaving 5 bases not matched to a gene. This CDR3 is CASSPGTGGDEQYF. Here the CDR3 DNA reads TGTGCCAGCAGCCCCGGGACAGGGGGGGACGAGCAGTACTTC.

V and J are TRBV27 and TRBJ2-3, with 8 bases that match TRBD2. Trimming cost V 4 bases and J 0 bases; bases outside gene matches: 6. Germline CDR1 and CDR2: MNHEY and SMNVEV (reference sequence). This CDR3 comprises 16 residues. The CDR3 nucleotides read TGTGCCAGCAGTTCTTATACGGGGGGGAGCACAGATACGCAGTATTTT. It specifies CASSSYTGGSTDTQYF.

V gene TRBV9 combines with J gene TRBJ1-1, with TRBD1 as a possible D gene (5 bases). The CDR3 length is 14 residues. Deletions cut 0 bases from V and 3 bases from J, with 9 bases between. The germline V gene encodes CDR1 SGDLS and CDR2 YYNGEE. As DNA, the CDR3 is TGTGCCAGCAGCGTAGATGGAGGGGACACTGAAGCTTTCTTT. Its translation is CASSVDGGDTEAFF.

The chain links TRBV19 to TRBJ1-5, with a weak D call TRBD1 (5 bases). This CDR3 spans 15 amino acids. Germline lookup yields CDR1 LNHDA and CDR2 SQIVND (reference sequence). The V end lost 4 bases, the J end lost 2 bases, and 12 bases lay between the germline ends. This CDR3 is CASSTQGLGNQPQHF. In DNA, the CDR3 is TGTGCCAGTAGTACCCAGGGTCTGGGCAATCAGCCCCAGCATTTT.

CDR3 region: CASSLTTGQVRLGGYTF. The CDR3 coding sequence is TGTGCCAGCAGCTTAACGACCGGACAAGTAAGATTAGGTGGCTACACCTTC. This chain uses TRBV11-2 with TRBJ1-2, with D maybe TRBD1 (5 bases). This CDR3 contains 17 residues. Germline V gives CDR1 SGHAT, CDR2 FQNNGV. V gave up 2 bases and J gave up 7 bases, with 23 bases separating them.

The chain joins TRBV29-1 to TRBJ2-3, with D possibly matching TRBD2 (5 bases). Between the trimmed V and J ends, which lost 4 bases and 8 bases, there was a span of 19 bases. In germline, CDR1 is SQVTM, CDR2 ANQGSEA. This CDR3 region has 14 residues. The CDR3 nucleotides are TGCAGCGTTGGGGTCGGGGTCGGGGAAGGTACGCAGTATTTT. This gives the protein CSVGVGVGEGTQYF.

This clone showed up just once. This chain links TRBV7-9 with TRBJ1-1, with a weak D call TRBD1 (5 bases). Trimming stripped 5 bases from V and 5 bases from J, with 21 bases between. This CDR3 has 16 residues. Germline V gene data show CDR1 as SEHNR and CDR2 as FQNEAQ (reference sequence). The CDR3 spells CASSPRTAGGETEAFF. The CDR3 nucleotides are TGTGCCAGCAGCCCGAGGACCGCCGGGGGGGAAACTGAAGCTTTCTTT. The full variable domain, its missing parts supplied by reference TRBV7-9 and TRBJ1-1, is DTGVSQNPRHKITKRGQNVTFRCDPISEHNRLYWYRQTLGQGPEFLTYFQNEAQLEKSRLLSDRFSAERPKGSFSTLEIQRTEQGDSAMYLCASSPRTAGGETEAFFGQGTRLTVV.

This clone has just one count. The V gene is TRBV12-3 or TRBV12-4, the J gene TRBJ1-1; D gene ambiguous. CDR3 length: 13 residues. The V end was cut by 4 bases, the J end by 4 bases, with 10 bases between. CDR3 sequence reads: CASSSYVPTEAFF. The CDR3 bases are TGTGCCAGCAGTTCTTATGTCCCCACTGAAGCTTTCTTT.

The chain carries TRBV19 and TRBJ2-1, with 7 bases matching TRBD2. Per the germline V gene, CDR1 is LNHDA and CDR2 is SQIVND (reference sequence). This CDR3 has 13 amino acids. J lost 10 bases, V lost 5 bases, and 8 bases had no gene match. The CDR3, as DNA: TGTGCCAGTAGTCCCCTGGCACTAGCGGAGCAGTTCTTC. Translation gives CASSPLALAEQFF.

The J gene is TRBJ1-1, the V gene TRBV3-1 (or the pseudogene TRBV3-2); possible D gene TRBD1, 6 bases. The CDR3 is 13 residues long. Germline values: CDR1 LGHDT, CDR2 YNNKEL (reference sequence). The V gene lost 3 bases and the J gene lost 10 bases, with 15 bases spanning the gap. CDR3 bases: TGTGCCAGCAGCCACGGGACACCGACAGCAGCTTTCTTT. Its protein product is CASSHGTPTAAFF.

The chain carries TRBV24-1 and TRBJ2-5, with D perhaps matching TRBD1 (6 bases). V lost 3 bases to trimming and J lost 3 bases, with 13 bases between them. CDR1 is KGHDR and CDR2 is SFDVKD in the germline V gene. The CDR3 totals 15 residues. The CDR3 region is CATSDGTGSKETQYF. CDR3 bases: TGTGCCACCAGTGATGGCACAGGGAGTAAAGAGACCCAGTACTTC.

The chain has TRBV9 and TRBJ2-5; TRBD2 agrees at 14 bases. Germline V gene data show CDR1 as SGDLS and CDR2 as YYNGEE. The CDR3 length is 17 residues. The V gene end was trimmed by 3 bases and the J gene end by 5 bases; junction bases not matched to a gene: 9. CDR3 in amino acids: CASSEWDRTSGGETQYF. In nucleotides, the CDR3 is TGTGCCAGCAGCGAGTGGGATAGGACTAGCGGGGGGGAGACCCAGTACTTC.

This clone was seen just once. The chain recombines TRBV4-3 with TRBJ2-7; D not resolved. The germline CDR1 and CDR2 sequences are LGHNA and YSLEER. CDR3 length: 14 residues. The ends were cut back, 4 bases at V and 0 bases at J, with 10 bases in the middle. The CDR3 bases are TGCGCCAGCAGCCGCTACGTGAGCTCCTACGAGCAGTACTTC. Protein: CASSRYVSSYEQYF.

This chain connects TRBV5-1 to TRBJ1-2; perhaps TRBD1 as D (6 bases). Germline CDR1 and CDR2: SGHRS and YFSETQ. The CDR3 extends over 16 amino acids. Trimming removed 1 base at V and 0 bases at J, with 13 bases between. The CDR3 DNA reads as TGCGCCAGCAGCTTGACGACAGGCGACGCTAACTATGGCTACACCTTC. As protein: CASSLTTGDANYGYTF.